The TCR beta chain described here comes from a study of a mutant IDH1 vaccine in newly diagnosed glioma. On this clone: Antigen specificity is unknown.

Indicated time point: week 47, end of study. With topical imiquimod, each dose of the vaccine consisted of 300 ug of mutant IDH1 20-mer peptide. The table came from immunoSEQ multiplex PCR; TCRdb's copy has only in-frame clones and leaves some out. The sample consists of roughly 32,000 clones, just under 90% of them appearing once. V lost 0 bases, J lost 4 bases, and 10 bases lay in between. Germline V gene sequence: CDR1 LGHNA, CDR2 YSLEER. The CDR3 spans 15 residues. The TCR comes from a woman aged 30 to 39 with glioma. The input for sequencing was PBMCs, taken from a glioma patient whose treatment included an IDH1 peptide vaccine. The chain combines TRBV4-3 with TRBJ1-5; perhaps TRBD1 as D (6 bases). The CDR3 sequence: CASSQDATGNQPQHF. CDR3 bases: TGCGCCAGCAGCCAAGATGCCACAGGGAATCAGCCCCAGCATTTT.